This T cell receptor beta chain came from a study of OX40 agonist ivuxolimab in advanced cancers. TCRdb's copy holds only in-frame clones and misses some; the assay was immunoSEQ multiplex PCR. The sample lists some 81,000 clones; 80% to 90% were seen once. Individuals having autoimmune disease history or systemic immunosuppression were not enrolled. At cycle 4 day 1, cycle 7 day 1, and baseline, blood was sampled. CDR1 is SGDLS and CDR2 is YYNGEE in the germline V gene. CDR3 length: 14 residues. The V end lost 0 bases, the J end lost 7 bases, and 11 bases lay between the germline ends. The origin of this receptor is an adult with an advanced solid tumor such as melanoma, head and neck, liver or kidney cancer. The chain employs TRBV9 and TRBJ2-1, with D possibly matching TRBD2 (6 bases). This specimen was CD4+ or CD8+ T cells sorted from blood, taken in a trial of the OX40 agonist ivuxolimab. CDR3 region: CASSVGGVSNEQFF. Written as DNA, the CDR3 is TGTGCCAGCAGCGTAGGCGGGGTCAGTAATGAGCAGTTCTTC.